This record concerns one T cell receptor beta chain sequence. The V segment lost 5 bases and the J segment 5 bases; nucleotides outside the gene matches: 7. The CDR3 has 14 amino acids. CDR1 is SGHVS, CDR2 FNYEAQ, per germline. Per the original methods: Estimation of nucleated cell counts was performed using reference gene primer amplification. Here immunoSEQ multiplex PCR was the method, and the copy in TCRdb shows in-frame clones only, minus some. V and J calls and clone size follow that table, whereas D and trimming were derived from the DNA. The table lists roughly 300,000 clones, 70% to 90% of them singletons, with around 12% in the top ten. The data belong to a study of blood T cell repertoires in COVID-19.

What was sequenced was peripheral blood. This chain connects TRBV7-6 to TRBJ2-5, with 8 bases identical to TRBD2. The clonotype was recovered from a woman aged 25 to 45 with COVID-19, enrolled during active disease. The CDR3 nucleotides are TGTGCCAGCAGCCTCATAGCGGGGACTGAGACCCAGTACTTC. Protein sequence: CASSLIAGTETQYF.